This T cell receptor (beta chain) comes out of a study of blood T cell repertoires in COVID-19. Study background: Donors in Cohort 3 counted as recovered after two negative PCRs, clearance, or symptom resolution. COVID-19 samples, acute and convalescent, were from the United States, Italy and Spain.

The CDR3 loop spans 15 amino acids. Trimming removed 1 base from V and 4 bases from J, with 13 bases in between. Germline V lookup: CDR1 MNHNS, CDR2 SASEGT. The data were produced by immunoSEQ multiplex PCR, yet TCRdb's version contains in-frame clones alone and is incomplete. Of 400,000 or so clones in the sample, about 87% were seen once. This receptor was identified in a man aged 40-55 years in a cohort exposed to, infected with or recovered from COVID-19 (not recorded which). This rearrangement joins TRBV6-1 to TRBJ1-2, with D possibly being TRBD1 (5 bases). Sequencing was performed on PBMCs or T cells enriched from blood (not recorded which). CDR3 in amino acids: CASSEGGGQGYGYTF. DNA for the CDR3: TGTGCCAGCAGTGAAGGGGGAGGGCAGGGCTATGGCTACACCTTC.